Listed below are T cell receptor beta chains from one sample, sequenced in a study of blood T cell repertoires in COVID-19. Only in-frame clones appear in the TCRdb table, and some are missing; sequencing was by immunoSEQ multiplex PCR. The sample lists fewer than 80,000 clones, just over 85% seen once, with 1.5% to 2.5% in the top ten. The sequenced sample consisted of peripheral blood. The receptors derive from a man aged 25-45 years with acute or convalescent COVID-19. Each CDR3 is given with its conserved first and last residue. The order of the fields is J gene, V gene, clone size, D gene, CDR3 DNA, CDR3 protein. D genes are given only for firm matches. The size of a clone is reported for some rows only, either as once, few or many, or as a class for expanded clones.

j_gene: TRBJ2-7
v_gene: TRBV30
abundance: .
d_gene: TRBD1
CDR3nt: TGTGCCTGGAGCGGGGACAGGGCGAAGTACGAGCAGTACTTC
CDR3aa: CAWSGDRAKYEQYF

j_gene: TRBJ1-2
v_gene: TRBV7-9
abundance: .
d_gene: .
CDR3nt: TGTGCCAGCAGCGACGGACAAGGGCTGGGTAACTATGGCTACACCTTC
CDR3aa: CASSDGQGLGNYGYTF

j_gene: TRBJ1-5
v_gene: TRBV6-5
abundance: .
d_gene: .
CDR3nt: TGTGCCAGCAGTTACGCTCTAGATCAGCCCCAGCATTTT
CDR3aa: CASSYALDQPQHF

j_gene: TRBJ1-4
v_gene: TRBV7-2
abundance: few
d_gene: TRBD1
CDR3nt: TGTGCCAGCAGCTTATTGGGGACAGGTGGAGATGAAAAACTGTTTTTT
CDR3aa: CASSLLGTGGDEKLFF

j_gene: TRBJ1-5
v_gene: TRBV18
abundance: .
d_gene: .
CDR3nt: TGTGCCAGCTCACCCGGACAGCATCAGCCCCAGCATTTT
CDR3aa: CASSPGQHQPQHF

j_gene: TRBJ1-1
v_gene: TRBV5-5
abundance: .
d_gene: TRBD1
CDR3nt: TGTGCCAGCAGCTGGGGGACAGAATTTGAAGCTTTCTTT
CDR3aa: CASSWGTEFEAFF

j_gene: TRBJ1-2
v_gene: TRBV21-1
abundance: .
d_gene: .
CDR3nt: TGTGCCAGCAGCAAGTTGGGGTGGAGGGGTTGGGGTGGCTACACCTTC
CDR3aa: CASSKLGWRGWGGYTF

j_gene: TRBJ1-1
v_gene: TRBV24-1
abundance: .
d_gene: .
CDR3nt: TGTGCCACCAGTGATTCGGTCGGGAGGGTGGGAGCTTTCTTT
CDR3aa: CATSDSVGRVGAFF

j_gene: TRBJ1-2
v_gene: TRBV6-2/TRBV6-3
abundance: .
d_gene: .
CDR3nt: TGTGCCAGCAGTAAGGCGATGGACAGCCGCGATGGCTACACCTTC
CDR3aa: CASSKAMDSRDGYTF

j_gene: TRBJ2-1
v_gene: TRBV6-6
abundance: .
d_gene: .
CDR3nt: TGTGCCAGCAGTCGGCCCACAGGGCCTTCCTACAATGAGCAGTTCTTC
CDR3aa: CASSRPTGPSYNEQFF

j_gene: TRBJ1-1
v_gene: TRBV25-1
abundance: .
d_gene: .
CDR3nt: TGTGCCAGCAGTGAGAGATTATTGGACACTGAAGCTTTCTTT
CDR3aa: CASSERLLDTEAFF

j_gene: TRBJ1-1
v_gene: TRBV12-3/TRBV12-4
abundance: .
d_gene: .
CDR3nt: TGTGCCAGCAGTCCCTCGGGGGGCAGGACGGCTTTCTTT
CDR3aa: CASSPSGGRTAFF

j_gene: TRBJ1-2
v_gene: TRBV27
abundance: .
d_gene: TRBD1
CDR3nt: TGTGCCAGCAGTTCGTGGGACAGGGCTAACTATGGCTACACCTTC
CDR3aa: CASSSWDRANYGYTF

j_gene: TRBJ1-5
v_gene: TRBV7-2
abundance: .
d_gene: .
CDR3nt: TGTGCCAGCAGCTTAGAGAGGGATCAGCCCCAGCATTTT
CDR3aa: CASSLERDQPQHF

j_gene: TRBJ1-4
v_gene: TRBV19
abundance: .
d_gene: .
CDR3nt: TGTGCCAGTAGTCCGTCTAGGGGGAGTAAACTGTTTTTT
CDR3aa: CASSPSRGSKLFF

j_gene: TRBJ1-6
v_gene: TRBV9
abundance: .
d_gene: .
CDR3nt: TGTGCCAGCAGCGTAGGGGGGCGCGGACTGTATATTGATTCACCCCTCCACTTT
CDR3aa: CASSVGGRGLYIDSPLHF

j_gene: TRBJ1-5
v_gene: TRBV28
abundance: .
d_gene: .
CDR3nt: TGTGCCAGCAGTTTGGACCAGACAGGTTTGGGTAATCAGCCCCAGCATTTT
CDR3aa: CASSLDQTGLGNQPQHF

j_gene: TRBJ1-6
v_gene: TRBV6-6
abundance: .
d_gene: .
CDR3nt: TGTGCCAGCAGCTTGAGGACGGGAACTAATTCACCCCTCCACTTT
CDR3aa: CASSLRTGTNSPLHF

j_gene: TRBJ2-1
v_gene: TRBV11-3
abundance: .
d_gene: TRBD2
CDR3nt: TGTGCCAGCAGCTTAGGGGCTAGCGGCAATGAGCAGTTCTTC
CDR3aa: CASSLGASGNEQFF

j_gene: TRBJ2-2
v_gene: TRBV19
abundance: .
d_gene: .
CDR3nt: TGTGCCAGTAGTAGTCAAGCGGCGAACACCGGGGAGCTGTTTTTT
CDR3aa: CASSSQAANTGELFF

j_gene: TRBJ1-2
v_gene: TRBV11-2
abundance: .
d_gene: TRBD1
CDR3nt: TGTGCCAGCAGCTCTACAGGGGGCAGCTATGGCTACACCTTC
CDR3aa: CASSSTGGSYGYTF

j_gene: TRBJ2-7
v_gene: TRBV27
abundance: few
d_gene: .
CDR3nt: TGTGCCAGCAGTTTATCGGACAGCCTGAACGAGCAGTACTTC
CDR3aa: CASSLSDSLNEQYF

j_gene: TRBJ2-7
v_gene: TRBV10-2
abundance: .
d_gene: .
CDR3nt: TGCGCCAGCAGTGAGATCAGATTCTACGAGCAGTACTTC
CDR3aa: CASSEIRFYEQYF

j_gene: TRBJ1-4
v_gene: TRBV29-1
abundance: .
d_gene: TRBD1
CDR3nt: TGCAGCCCCATCATAAAACAGGGGGCGAGTGAAAAACTGTTTTTT
CDR3aa: CSPIIKQGASEKLFF

j_gene: TRBJ2-7
v_gene: TRBV14
abundance: .
d_gene: .
CDR3nt: TGTGCCAGCAGCCAAGCGGGCGGGAACGAGCAGTACTTC
CDR3aa: CASSQAGGNEQYF

j_gene: TRBJ1-2
v_gene: TRBV18
abundance: .
d_gene: TRBD1
CDR3nt: TGTGCCAGCTCACCATTGACAGGGCGGCTAAGTAACTATGGCTACACCTTC
CDR3aa: CASSPLTGRLSNYGYTF

j_gene: TRBJ1-2
v_gene: TRBV6-5
abundance: .
d_gene: .
CDR3nt: TGTGCCAGCAGTTTAAATAGGCAGGGGCGTACCTTC
CDR3aa: CASSLNRQGRTF

j_gene: TRBJ1-2
v_gene: TRBV18
abundance: .
d_gene: .
CDR3nt: TGTGCCAGCTCACCAGCAGGGGAAGCTAACTATGGCTACACCTTC
CDR3aa: CASSPAGEANYGYTF

j_gene: TRBJ2-5
v_gene: TRBV4-2
abundance: .
d_gene: TRBD2
CDR3nt: TGTGCCAGCAGCCCCGGACTAGCGGGGGTTGGGGGGGAGACCCAGTACTTC
CDR3aa: CASSPGLAGVGGETQYF

j_gene: TRBJ2-3
v_gene: TRBV9
abundance: .
d_gene: .
CDR3nt: TGTGCCAGCAGCGCCACTAGTTTGAGAGATACGCAGTATTTT
CDR3aa: CASSATSLRDTQYF

j_gene: TRBJ1-2
v_gene: TRBV5-7
abundance: .
d_gene: TRBD1
CDR3nt: TGTGCCAGCAGCACTGCGGGACAGTCCAACCATGGCTACACCTTC
CDR3aa: CASSTAGQSNHGYTF

j_gene: TRBJ2-5
v_gene: TRBV27
abundance: .
d_gene: TRBD1
CDR3nt: TGTGCCAGCAGTTCCTTAAAACCGGGACAGGGGTACCAAGAGACCCAGTACTTC
CDR3aa: CASSSLKPGQGYQETQYF

j_gene: TRBJ1-1
v_gene: TRBV6-5
abundance: once
d_gene: TRBD1
CDR3nt: TGTGCCAGCGGTACTAAGACAGGGGGTCCTGAAGCTTTCTTT
CDR3aa: CASGTKTGGPEAFF

j_gene: TRBJ2-1
v_gene: TRBV27
abundance: few
d_gene: TRBD2
CDR3nt: TGTGCCAGCAGTCTGACAAGACTAGCGGGAGAGGGGCATGAGCAGTTCTTC
CDR3aa: CASSLTRLAGEGHEQFF

j_gene: TRBJ1-2
v_gene: TRBV5-4
abundance: .
d_gene: TRBD1
CDR3nt: TGTGCCAGCAGCTTAGAACAGGGGAGAGATGGCTACACCTTC
CDR3aa: CASSLEQGRDGYTF

j_gene: TRBJ1-3
v_gene: TRBV27
abundance: once
d_gene: .
CDR3nt: TGTGCCAGCAGTTTATCTGGGGCGGCAAGAAACACCATATATTTT
CDR3aa: CASSLSGAARNTIYF

j_gene: TRBJ1-1
v_gene: TRBV3-1/TRBV3-2
abundance: .
d_gene: .
CDR3nt: TGTGCCAGCAGACATCCACCGAACACTGAAGCTTTCTTT
CDR3aa: CASRHPPNTEAFF

j_gene: TRBJ1-2
v_gene: TRBV2
abundance: .
d_gene: TRBD1
CDR3nt: TGTGCCAGCAGGGTCGACAGGGCCTATGGCTACACCTTC
CDR3aa: CASRVDRAYGYTF

j_gene: TRBJ2-1
v_gene: TRBV7-2
abundance: .
d_gene: TRBD2
CDR3nt: TGTGCCAGCAGCTTCGGCGGACTAGCGGGAAAAGGTGAGCAGTTCTTC
CDR3aa: CASSFGGLAGKGEQFF

j_gene: TRBJ2-1
v_gene: TRBV6-4
abundance: .
d_gene: TRBD2
CDR3nt: TGTGCCAGCAGTGAATCAGAGGGAGGGCCCTACAATGAGCAGTTCTTC
CDR3aa: CASSESEGGPYNEQFF

j_gene: TRBJ2-2
v_gene: TRBV5-1
abundance: .
d_gene: .
CDR3nt: TGCGCCAGCAGCTTTCAGGGGATTAACACCGGGGAGCTGTTTTTT
CDR3aa: CASSFQGINTGELFF

j_gene: TRBJ2-3
v_gene: TRBV27
abundance: many
d_gene: .
CDR3nt: TGTGCCAGCAGTTTGACAGATCCTAGCACAGATACGCAGTATTTT
CDR3aa: CASSLTDPSTDTQYF

j_gene: TRBJ1-4
v_gene: TRBV14
abundance: .
d_gene: .
CDR3nt: TGTGCCAGCAGCTCGGAGGACAGCTTTAATGAAAAACTGTTTTTT
CDR3aa: CASSSEDSFNEKLFF

j_gene: TRBJ1-4
v_gene: TRBV6-2/TRBV6-3
abundance: .
d_gene: TRBD1
CDR3nt: TGTGCCAGCAGTTACCAGGGGGCGACTAATGAAAAACTGTTTTTT
CDR3aa: CASSYQGATNEKLFF

j_gene: TRBJ1-2
v_gene: TRBV5-1
abundance: .
d_gene: TRBD1
CDR3nt: TGCGCCAGCAGCTTGACTCTACAGGGGGCACATGGCTACACCTTC
CDR3aa: CASSLTLQGAHGYTF

j_gene: TRBJ1-6
v_gene: TRBV12-3/TRBV12-4
abundance: once
d_gene: .
CDR3nt: TGTGCCAGCAGTTTGGGGGGACTCCTCCACTTT
CDR3aa: CASSLGGLLHF

j_gene: TRBJ2-3
v_gene: TRBV13
abundance: .
d_gene: TRBD2
CDR3nt: TGTGCCAGCAGCTTAAACCGGGGGGATTACGATACGCAGTATTTT
CDR3aa: CASSLNRGDYDTQYF

j_gene: TRBJ1-2
v_gene: TRBV6-5
abundance: .
d_gene: TRBD1
CDR3nt: TGTGCCAGCAGTTATTCAGACAGGGGCGGTGGCTACACCTTC
CDR3aa: CASSYSDRGGGYTF